This is a list of T cell receptor beta chains from one sample in a study of T cell responses to AZD1222 COVID-19 vaccine. The assay was immunoSEQ multiplex PCR, and TCRdb's table has in-frame clones only and misses some. The sample has fewer than 85,000 clones, around 87% seen once. This material consisted of peripheral blood, taken 28 days after the second AZD1222 dose. These receptors all come from an adult who received the AZD1222 COVID-19 vaccine. Both conserved end residues are part of each CDR3. The order of the fields is clone size, J gene, D gene, V gene, CDR3 protein, CDR3 DNA. A D gene is named only where the DNA matches it firmly. Only some rows state a clone size, as once, few, many or a class for expanded clones.

-,TRBJ2-7,-,TRBV12-3/TRBV12-4,CASSFVGNGEQYF,TGTGCCAGCAGTTTTGTCGGGAACGGCGAGCAGTACTTC
-,TRBJ2-3,-,TRBV6-6,CASSLVGPDTQYF,TGTGCCAGCAGTTTGGTTGGCCCAGATACGCAGTATTTT
-,TRBJ1-2,-,TRBV5-8,CASSYPSYGYTF,TGTGCCAGCAGTTATCCGTCCTATGGCTACACCTTC
-,TRBJ1-1,-,TRBV20-1,CSARETLGVFF,TGCAGTGCTAGAGAAACCCTGGGGGTTTTCTTT
-,TRBJ2-4,-,TRBV2,CASSEEVTVNIQYF,TGTGCCAGCAGTGAAGAAGTGACAGTAAACATTCAGTACTTC
-,TRBJ1-6,-,TRBV6-1,CASSEDRNSPLHF,TGTGCCAGCAGTGAAGACAGAAATTCACCCCTCCACTTT
-,TRBJ1-2,-,TRBV11-1,CASSLSGRHYGYTF,TGTGCCAGCAGTTTATCTGGGAGACACTATGGCTACACCTTC
-,TRBJ2-2,-,TRBV5-4,CASSLDRSNTGELFF,TGTGCCAGCAGCTTGGACAGATCGAACACCGGGGAGCTGTTTTTT
few,TRBJ1-4,TRBD1,TRBV19,CASSPISGQGQNEKLFF,TGTGCCAGTAGTCCAATCTCCGGACAGGGGCAAAATGAAAAACTGTTTTTT
-,TRBJ2-2,-,TRBV25-1,CASRQTGRSNTGELFF,TGTGCCAGCAGGCAGACAGGCCGCTCGAACACCGGGGAGCTGTTTTTT
-,TRBJ1-3,-,TRBV11-2,CASSTSAGNTIYF,TGTGCCAGCAGCACCTCTGCGGGAAACACCATATATTTT